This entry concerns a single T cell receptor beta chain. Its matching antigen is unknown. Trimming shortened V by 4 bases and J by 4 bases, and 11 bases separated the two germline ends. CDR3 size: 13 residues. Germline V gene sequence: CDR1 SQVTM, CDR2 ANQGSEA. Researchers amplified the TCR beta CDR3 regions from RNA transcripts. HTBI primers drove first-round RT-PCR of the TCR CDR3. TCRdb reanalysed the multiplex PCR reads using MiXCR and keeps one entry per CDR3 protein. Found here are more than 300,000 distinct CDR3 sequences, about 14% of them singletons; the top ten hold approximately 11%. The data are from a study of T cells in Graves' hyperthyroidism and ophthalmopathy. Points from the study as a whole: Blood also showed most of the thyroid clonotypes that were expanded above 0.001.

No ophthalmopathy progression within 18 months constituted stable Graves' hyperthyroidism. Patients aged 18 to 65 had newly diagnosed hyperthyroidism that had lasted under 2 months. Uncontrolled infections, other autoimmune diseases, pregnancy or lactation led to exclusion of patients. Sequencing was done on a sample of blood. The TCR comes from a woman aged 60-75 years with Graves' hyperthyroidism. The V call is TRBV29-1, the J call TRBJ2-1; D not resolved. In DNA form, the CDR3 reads TGCAGCGTTGTGCAGGTATCTTACAATGAGCAGTTCTTC. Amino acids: CSVVQVSYNEQFF.